A single sample gave rise to the 2 T cell receptor beta chains below, sequenced in a study of T cells in Graves' hyperthyroidism and ophthalmopathy. TCR beta CDR3 sequences were amplified from RNA transcripts. The HTBI primer set was used in a first-round RT-PCR of the TCR CDR3. TCRdb reprocessed the multiplex PCR reads via MiXCR and lists one record per CDR3 protein. Counted here are 600,000 to 750,000 distinct CDR3 sequences, 15% to 20% occurring once; the ten biggest clones make up about 14%. Sequencing was carried out using blood. Receptor source: a middle-aged man with Graves' hyperthyroidism.

This clonotype was seen ten or more times. The chain is built from TRBV28 and TRBJ2-7; 13 bases line up with TRBD2. Looked up from germline, CDR1 is MDHEN and CDR2 is SYDVKM. Trimming removed 10 bases from V and 2 bases from J; junction bases left unmatched: 8. CDR3 size: 15 residues. DNA for the CDR3: TGTGCCACCACGGGACTAGCGGGGTTAACCTACGAGCAGTACTTC. Amino acid sequence: CATTGLAGLTYEQYF.

This clonotype was recorded many times. In DNA form, the CDR3 reads TGTGCCAGCCTCGGGCAGATGAACACTGAAGCTTTCTTT. It codes for CASLGQMNTEAFF. The chain recombines TRBV6-2 or TRBV6-3 with TRBJ1-1; unclear D gene. CDR3 length equals 13 residues. V dropped 8 bases and J dropped 0 bases, with 10 bases sitting between them. CDR1 and CDR2 (germline): MNHEY, SVGEGT.